Listed here are 19 T cell receptor beta chains from one sample, sequenced in a study of cytotoxic CD8 clonotypes in ibrutinib-treated CLL. Sequencing used immunoSEQ multiplex PCR; TCRdb keeps in-frame clones, though not all of them. The sample has about 300,000 clones, approximately 79% seen once. The sample was PBMCs, taken at disease progression, from a patient treated with ibrutinib. Receptors originate from a human donor with chronic lymphocytic leukemia.

This clone was seen at least ten times. The genes are TRBV28 and TRBJ2-3, with 13 bases that match TRBD2. Per the germline V gene, CDR1 is MDHEN and CDR2 is SYDVKM. The V segment lost 4 bases and the J segment 13 bases; nucleotides outside the gene matches: 8. The CDR3 loop spans 14 amino acids. CDR3 bases: TGTGCCAGCAGTTACACTAGCGGGAGGGCTGAGAAGTATTTT. Its translation is CASSYTSGRAEKYF.

This rearrangement joins TRBV18 to TRBJ2-1, with unresolved D. Trimming took 3 bases from V and 1 from J, leaving 13 bases between them. Looked up from germline, CDR1 is KGHSH and CDR2 is LQKENI. This CDR3 region has 16 residues. CDR3 loop: CASSPAVWASYNEQFF. Here the CDR3 DNA reads TGTGCCAGCTCACCGGCAGTCTGGGCGTCCTACAATGAGCAGTTCTTC. Based on the CDR3 plus reference TRBV18 and TRBJ2-1, the full variable domain is NAGVMQNPRHLVRRRGQEARLRCSPMKGHSHVYWYRQLPEEGLKFMVYLQKENIIDESGMPKERFSAEFPKEGPSILRIQQVVRGDSAAYFCASSPAVWASYNEQFFGPGTRLTVL.

The V gene is TRBV7-2, the J gene TRBJ2-5; D not resolved. Germline V gene data show CDR1 as SGHTA and CDR2 as FQGNSA. The germline V and J ends were trimmed by 6 bases and 5 bases, with 7 bases remaining between them. This CDR3 comprises 11 residues. The CDR3: CASRNGETQYF. The CDR3 DNA follows: TGTGCCAGCAGAAATGGGGAGACCCAGTACTTC.

In its sample, this clone was seen once. The rearrangement links TRBV11-1 to TRBJ1-6; no firm D call. Trimming took off 1 base at V and 2 bases at J, with 9 bases between the two ends. CDR1 SGHAT and CDR2 FQDESV come from the germline V gene (reference sequence). This CDR3 is built from 16 residues. This CDR3 reads CASSLGRTAYNSPLHF. The CDR3 DNA reads as TGTGCCAGCAGCTTAGGGCGGACGGCCTATAATTCACCCCTCCACTTT.

The gene calls are TRBV9 and TRBJ1-1, with D possibly TRBD1 on 5 matching bases. CDR3 length equals 16 residues. CDR1 is SGDLS and CDR2 is YYNGEE in the germline V gene. Trimming took 0 bases from V and 0 from J, leaving 12 bases between them. The CDR3 here is CASSVDLGTVNTEAFF. DNA for the CDR3: TGTGCCAGCAGCGTAGACCTCGGGACGGTGAACACTGAAGCTTTCTTT.

The chain employs TRBV2 and TRBJ1-2; D unclear. The CDR3 is made up of 14 amino acids. The germline V gene has CDR1 SNHLY and CDR2 FYNNEI. The V and J ends lost 3 bases and 7 bases respectively, with 15 bases between them. The CDR3 nucleotides are TGTGCCAGCAGTGAGGAGCAGTCGGCGTTTGGCTACACCTTC. Residues: CASSEEQSAFGYTF. Full variable domain (outside the CDR3, taken from reference TRBV2 and TRBJ1-2): EPEVTQTPSHQVTQMGQEVILRCVPISNHLYFYWYRQILGQKVEFLVSFYNNEISEKSEIFDDQFSVERPDGSNFTLKIRSTKLEDSAMYFCASSEEQSAFGYTFGSGTRLTVV.

The chain couples TRBV27 to TRBJ2-1; 11 bases align to TRBD2. The germline CDR1 and CDR2 sequences are MNHEY and SMNVEV (reference sequence). V lost 6 bases, J lost 3 bases, and 10 bases stayed unmatched. The CDR3 extends over 17 amino acids. CDR3 sequence: CASSPNPLAGDYNEQFF. CDR3 DNA sequence: TGTGCCAGCAGCCCTAACCCACTAGCGGGAGACTACAATGAGCAGTTCTTC.

CDR3 region: CASSQADYAYEQYF. The CDR3 DNA follows: TGCGCCAGCAGCCAAGCGGACTACGCCTACGAGCAGTACTTC. The chain is built from TRBV4-1 and TRBJ2-7, with D tentatively TRBD2 (6 bases). This CDR3 spans 14 amino acids. Trimming took off 1 base at V and 2 bases at J, with 9 bases between the two ends. Per germline, CDR1 MGHRA and CDR2 YSYEKL.

V is TRBV10-1 and J is TRBJ2-3; D unclear. V was clipped by 0 bases and J by 0 bases, with 4 bases between them. CDR3 size: 14 residues. Germline CDR1 reads WNHNN; CDR2 reads SYGVQD (reference sequence). Here the CDR3 reads CASSESTSTDTQYF. DNA of the CDR3: TGCGCCAGCAGTGAGTCTACTAGCACAGATACGCAGTATTTT.

There are many counts of this clone. V and J are TRBV7-8 and TRBJ2-3; 10 nucleotides align to TRBD1. Looked up from germline, CDR1 is SGHVS and CDR2 is FQNEAQ. The CDR3 has 15 amino acids. With 4 bases clipped from V and 6 bases from J, the junction kept 7 bases outside the gene matches. The CDR3 region is CASSWTGGRRDTQYF. In nucleotides, the CDR3 is TGTGCCAGCAGCTGGACAGGGGGAAGGAGGGATACGCAGTATTTT.

The chain carries TRBV4-1 and TRBJ2-1; TRBD1 matches 9 bases. V was clipped by 2 bases and J by 6 bases; unmatched bases: 5. The germline V gene encodes CDR1 MGHRA and CDR2 YSYEKL. The CDR3 spans 15 residues. The CDR3 sequence is CASSQPKTGGNEQFF. The CDR3 DNA sequence: TGCGCCAGCAGCCAACCGAAGACAGGGGGCAATGAGCAGTTCTTC.

The V gene is TRBV29-1, the J gene TRBJ1-3; 7 bases map to TRBD1. The V gene end was trimmed by 2 bases and the J gene end by 2 bases; junction bases not matched to a gene: 6. The germline CDR1 and CDR2 sequences are SQVTM and ANQGSEA. This CDR3 has 15 amino acids. The CDR3 nucleotides are TGCAGCGTTGAAAGACAGGGAAGGGCTGGAAACACCATATATTTT. Residues: CSVERQGRAGNTIYF.

At least ten counts were recorded for this clone. This chain uses TRBV7-2 with TRBJ2-3; 7 bases agree with TRBD1. Germline V gene sequence: CDR1 SGHTA, CDR2 FQGNSA. The CDR3 totals 18 residues. V lost 1 base to trimming and J lost 4 bases; unmatched junction nucleotides: 14. The CDR3 sequence is CASSLGDRRTPPPDTQYF. For the CDR3, the DNA is TGTGCCAGCAGCTTAGGGGACAGACGCACCCCACCCCCAGATACGCAGTATTTT.

This sequence joins TRBV18 and TRBJ2-1; possibly TRBD1 for D (7 bases). Trimming stripped 0 bases from V and 7 bases from J, with 10 bases between. The CDR3 has 14 amino acids. Germline loops: CDR1 KGHSH, CDR2 LQKENI. CDR3: CASSPPPGGNEQFF. In nucleotides, the CDR3 is TGTGCCAGCTCACCACCGCCAGGGGGGAATGAGCAGTTCTTC. Using reference TRBV18 and TRBJ2-1 for the parts outside the CDR3, the full variable domain is NAGVMQNPRHLVRRRGQEARLRCSPMKGHSHVYWYRQLPEEGLKFMVYLQKENIIDESGMPKERFSAEFPKEGPSILRIQQVVRGDSAAYFCASSPPPGGNEQFFGPGTRLTVL.

This chain uses TRBV28 with TRBJ2-7, with 7 positions matching TRBD2. The CDR3 length is 17 residues. CDR1 MDHEN and CDR2 SYDVKM come from the germline V gene. The V gene end was trimmed by 0 bases and the J gene end by 2 bases; junction bases not matched to a gene: 10. As DNA, the CDR3 is TGTGCCAGCAGTTTATGGCTACCCCGCGGGAGTCCCTACGAGCAGTACTTC. Its translation is CASSLWLPRGSPYEQYF.

The genes are TRBV18 and TRBJ2-5; D gene unclear. The CDR3 length is 11 residues. V was shortened by 9 bases and J by 0 bases, with 5 bases between the two germline ends. The germline gives CDR1 KGHSH, CDR2 LQKENI. As DNA, the CDR3 is TGTGCCAGTTCGTACCAAGAGACCCAGTACTTC. Residues: CASSYQETQYF.

This chain joins TRBV6-1 and TRBJ1-1; D might be TRBD1 (6 bases). The length of the CDR3 is 14 residues. The V end lost 8 bases, the J end lost 1 base, and 14 bases lay between the germline ends. CDR1 and CDR2 (germline): MNHNS, SASEGT. CDR3 in DNA: TGTGCCAGCGGGGAAAGGGGGAGGAACACTGAAGCTTTCTTT. Translation: CASGERGRNTEAFF.

On this clone itself: This specimen includes other DNA sequences encoding the same CDR3. V usage is TRBV7-9 and J usage is TRBJ1-1; 7 nucleotides line up with TRBD1. This CDR3 has 15 amino acids. The germline V gene has CDR1 SEHNR and CDR2 FQNEAQ (reference sequence). V lost 1 base and J lost 1; bases outside the gene matches: 3. CDR3 nucleotide sequence: TGTGCCAGCAGCTTAGGCGACAGGGCGAACACTGAAGCTTTCTTT. Its protein product is CASSLGDRANTEAFF.

V usage is TRBV6-5 and J usage is TRBJ2-7; 9 positions match TRBD2. This CDR3 region has 15 residues. In germline, CDR1 is MNHEY, CDR2 SVGAGI. V shed 0 bases and J 2 bases; nucleotides not matched to a gene: 2. CDR3 amino acids: CASSYSSGGPYEQYF. The CDR3 DNA reads as TGTGCCAGCAGTTACTCCAGCGGGGGGCCCTACGAGCAGTACTTC.